Below, 29 T cell receptor beta chains from the same sample are listed, as sequenced in a study of T cells in Graves' hyperthyroidism and ophthalmopathy. Template material for amplifying TCR beta CDR3 regions consisted of RNA transcripts. TCR CDR3 underwent first-round RT-PCR with the HTBI primer set. TCRdb reanalysed the multiplex PCR reads using MiXCR and keeps one entry per CDR3 protein. The table lists hundreds of thousands of distinct CDR3 sequences, more than 30% of them singletons. The sample taken for sequencing was blood. Every receptor here comes from a man younger than 30 with Graves' hyperthyroidism.

This chain uses TRBV27 with TRBJ2-5, with D unresolved. From germline, CDR1 is MNHEY and CDR2 SMNVEV (reference sequence). V lost 6 bases and J lost 4, with 15 bases in between. The CDR3 extends over 14 amino acids. In nucleotides, the CDR3 is TGTGCCAGCAGGGGAACGGCAGTGGGAGAGACCCAGTACTTC. This encodes CASRGTAVGETQYF.

The rearrangement joins TRBV7-2 to TRBJ2-3, with D perhaps TRBD1 (5 bases). The ends were cut back, 4 bases at V and 6 bases at J, with 11 bases in the middle. The germline V gene encodes CDR1 SGHTA and CDR2 FQGNSA. The CDR3 covers 13 residues. The CDR3 loop reads CASSSQGADTQYF. CDR3 coding DNA: TGTGCCAGCAGCTCCCAGGGTGCTGATACGCAGTATTTT.

V gene TRBV20-1 combines with J gene TRBJ1-5; D gene ambiguous. Germline V lookup: CDR1 DFQATT, CDR2 SNEGSKA (reference sequence). V gave up 4 bases and J gave up 5 bases, with 12 bases separating them. The CDR3 covers 13 residues. DNA for the CDR3: TGCAGTGCTACCAGCCATCCGGATCAGCCCCAGCATTTT. Translating gives CSATSHPDQPQHF.

This clonotype was counted only a few times. The chain combines TRBV10-3 with TRBJ1-1; maybe TRBD1 (6 bases). There are 14 residues in the CDR3. Germline V gives CDR1 ENHRY, CDR2 SYGVKD. V gave up 10 bases and J gave up 2 bases, with 17 bases separating them. CDR3 bases: TGTGCCAGCACAGGGCCCCTACCCAACACTGAAGCTTTCTTT. The encoded protein is CASTGPLPNTEAFF.

The rearrangement uses TRBV4-1 and TRBJ2-7, with 8 nucleotides matching TRBD1. In germline, CDR1 is MGHRA, CDR2 YSYEKL. The CDR3 contains 17 residues. The V gene end was trimmed by 4 bases and the J gene end by 0 bases; junction bases not matched to a gene: 11. CDR3 residues: CASSLLQDRASSYEQYF. The CDR3 DNA follows: TGCGCCAGCAGCCTGCTGCAGGACAGGGCTAGCTCCTACGAGCAGTACTTC.

Worth noting for this clonotype: This may be a read error: a much more frequent sequence differs by one nucleotide. The CDR3 does not end in the conserved phenylalanine or tryptophan, so this is likely a read error. This chain joins TRBV24-1 and TRBJ2-7; no reliable D call. This CDR3 spans 13 amino acids. V was pared by 3 bases and J by 9 bases, with 14 bases between. The germline V gene has CDR1 KGHDR and CDR2 SFDVKD. The DNA of the CDR3 is TGTGCCACCAGTGATCCTCAGCTTAGTCGGCAGTACCTC. Translation: CATSDPQLSRQYL.

This clonotype was counted only a few times. This chain joins TRBV7-9 and TRBJ1-1; 9 bases are shared with TRBD1. CDR1 is SEHNR, CDR2 FQNEAQ, per germline (reference sequence). This CDR3 has 14 amino acids. V trimming: 3 bases; J trimming: 7 bases; junction bases outside the gene matches: 6. The CDR3: CASSFSTGGSEAFF. The CDR3 DNA is TGTGCCAGCAGCTTCTCTACAGGGGGCAGTGAAGCTTTCTTT.

This clonotype was seen many times. V gene TRBV15 combines with J gene TRBJ2-5, with D tentatively TRBD2 (6 bases). Germline assignment: CDR1 LNHNV and CDR2 YYDKDF (reference sequence). The V end was cut by 2 bases, the J end by 4 bases, with 14 bases between. This CDR3 spans 15 amino acids. This chain's CDR3 is CATSRTDGSAETQYF. Written as DNA, the CDR3 is TGTGCCACCAGCAGAACGGACGGGAGCGCAGAGACCCAGTACTTC.

This chain joins TRBV12-3 or TRBV12-4 and TRBJ2-7, with unresolved D. The CDR3 is made up of 13 amino acids. V lost 0 bases and J 6 bases, leaving 9 bases between the germline ends. CDR3 nucleotide sequence: TGTGCCAGCAGTTTAGCGTTAGGGATCGAGCAGTACTTC. It specifies CASSLALGIEQYF.

As to this clonotype: No conserved phenylalanine or tryptophan is present at the end of the CDR3, so a read error is the likely explanation. The rearrangement uses TRBV7-9 and TRBJ1-1, with D unclear. CDR1 and CDR2 from the germline V gene are SEHNR and FQNEAQ (reference sequence). The CDR3 has 12 residues. V was cut by 3 bases and J by 2 bases, with 4 bases left in between. CDR3 sequence: CASSLTNTEAFL. The CDR3 nucleotides read TGTGCCAGCAGCTTGACCAACACTGAAGCTTTCCTT.

This chain links TRBV5-1 with TRBJ2-7, with 8 bases identical to TRBD1. The CDR3 extends over 16 amino acids. V dropped 0 bases and J dropped 3; count of bases not matched to a gene: 8. Germline assignment: CDR1 SGHRS and CDR2 YFSETQ. The CDR3 loop reads CASSLGQGPRGYEQYF. The CDR3 nucleotides read TGCGCCAGCAGCTTGGGACAGGGGCCAAGGGGCTACGAGCAGTACTTC.

This clonotype was observed at least ten times. This chain joins TRBV7-2 and TRBJ2-7; D might be TRBD1 or TRBD2, each matching 5 bases. This CDR3 region has 13 residues. Germline CDR1 and CDR2: SGHTA and FQGNSA. With 2 bases removed from V and 9 bases from J, the gap between germline ends came to 14 bases. The CDR3 is CASSLSRDGGQYF. In DNA form, the CDR3 reads TGTGCCAGCAGCTTATCAAGGGACGGCGGGCAGTACTTC.

The chain uses TRBV7-2 and TRBJ2-1; D is uncertain. Trimming removed 5 bases from V and 8 bases from J, with 7 bases in between. Germline loops: CDR1 SGHTA, CDR2 FQGNSA. The CDR3 is 11 amino acids. The CDR3 nucleotides are TGTGCCAGCAGCGGAGTGGATGAGCAGTTCTTC. Translation: CASSGVDEQFF.

This clonotype has a handful of counts. The chain carries TRBV20-1 and TRBJ1-4; 8 bases fit TRBD1. The germline V gene has CDR1 DFQATT and CDR2 SNEGSKA (reference sequence). The CDR3 has 15 residues. The V and J ends lost 6 bases and 7 bases, in that order; junction bases with no gene match: 13. The CDR3 here is CSAITPQGAGEKLFF. CDR3 in DNA: TGCAGTGCGATTACTCCCCAGGGGGCGGGTGAAAAACTGTTTTTT.

Note on this clonotype: The junction does not match germline at one end; this may be a read error. This chain links TRBV5-5 with TRBJ2-5, with D tentatively TRBD2 (6 bases). The length of the CDR3 is 16 residues. CDR1 is SGHKS, CDR2 YYEKEE, per germline (reference sequence). The CDR3 DNA sequence: TGCGCCAGCAGCCCAGGAGGGGATGGAGGGGACGAGACCCAGTACTTC. Its translation is CASSPGGDGGDETQYF. The full variable domain, its missing parts supplied by reference TRBV5-5 and TRBJ2-5, is DAGVTQSPTHLIKTRGQQVTLRCSPISGHKSVSWYQQVLGQGPQFIFQYYEKEERGRGNFPDRFSARQFPNYSSELNVNALLLGDSALYLCASSPGGDGGDETQYFGPGTRLLVL.

The rearrangement uses TRBV12-3 or TRBV12-4 and TRBJ1-1, with D possibly matching TRBD1 (6 bases). This CDR3 is built from 13 residues. The germline V and J ends were trimmed by 6 bases and 6 bases, with 14 bases remaining between them. CDR3 nucleotides: TGTGCCAGCAGCTATACAGGGACCCCTGAAGCTTTCTTT. It encodes CASSYTGTPEAFF.

This sequence joins TRBV7-9 and TRBJ2-5; unclear D gene. V was cut by 7 bases and J by 2 bases, with 11 bases left in between. CDR3 length: 13 amino acids. CDR1 SEHNR and CDR2 FQNEAQ come from the germline V gene (reference sequence). The CDR3 loop is CASTDVVQETQYF. The CDR3 DNA reads TGTGCCAGCACCGACGTGGTTCAAGAGACCCAGTACTTC.

This clonotype showed up just once. The chain is built from TRBV14 and TRBJ2-7; 7 bases are shared with TRBD1. V lost 4 bases and J lost 3; bases outside the gene matches: 9. The CDR3 length is 15 residues. Germline assignment: CDR1 SGHDN and CDR2 FVKESK. The CDR3 nucleotides are TGTGCCAGCAGCCCATCCCAGACAGGGATCTACGAGCAGTACTTC. Residues: CASSPSQTGIYEQYF. The variable domain in full, completed from reference TRBV14 and TRBJ2-7, reads EAGVTQFPSHSVIEKGQTVTLRCDPISGHDNLYWYRRVMGKEIKFLLHFVKESKQDESGMPNNRFLAERTGGTYSTLKVQPAELEDSGVYFCASSPSQTGIYEQYFGPGTRLTVT.

A few counts support this clonotype. The V gene is TRBV5-6, the J gene TRBJ1-1, with no clear D. The ends were cut back, 7 bases at V and 6 bases at J, with 16 bases in the middle. Germline V gives CDR1 SGHDT, CDR2 YYEEEE. The CDR3 totals 13 residues. CDR3 sequence reads: CASGDLVEPEAFF. In DNA, the CDR3 is TGTGCCAGCGGAGATCTAGTCGAACCTGAAGCTTTCTTT.

This clonotype was observed many times. The rearrangement links TRBV15 to TRBJ2-7; 11 nucleotides agree with TRBD1. With V trimmed by 5 bases and J by 1 base, 4 bases remained unmatched. CDR3 size: 15 residues. The germline CDR1 and CDR2 sequences are LNHNV and YYDKDF (reference sequence). The chain's CDR3 is CATSGDRGASYEQYF. In DNA, the CDR3 is TGTGCCACCAGCGGGGACAGGGGGGCTTCCTACGAGCAGTACTTC.

The chain is built from TRBV10-1 and TRBJ2-7; 11 bases match TRBD2. Germline trimming cut 2 bases from V and 7 bases from J; bases unmatched to any gene: 22. This CDR3 spans 20 amino acids. Germline V gene data show CDR1 as WNHNN and CDR2 as SYGVQD (reference sequence). The CDR3 loop is CASSERGLRTSGSFKGEQYF. DNA of the CDR3: TGCGCCAGCAGTGAGCGTGGACTGCGGACTAGCGGGTCCTTTAAGGGGGAGCAGTACTTC.

The chain combines TRBV7-2 with TRBJ2-7, with D possibly being TRBD2 (6 bases). The V end was cut by 8 bases, the J end by 5 bases, with 19 bases between. Germline CDR1 SGHTA, CDR2 FQGNSA. The CDR3 extends over 14 amino acids. CDR3: CASCASGAHDEQYF. Here the CDR3 DNA reads TGTGCCAGCTGTGCCTCGGGAGCTCACGACGAGCAGTACTTC.

The CDR3 region is CATSGGNNYGYTF. The CDR3 DNA is TGTGCCACCTCGGGAGGCAATAACTATGGCTACACCTTC. V gene TRBV5-5 combines with J gene TRBJ1-2; D remains unclear. Germline assignment: CDR1 SGHKS and CDR2 YYEKEE (reference sequence). Trimming shortened V by 9 bases and J by 1 base, and 13 bases separated the two germline ends. There are 13 residues in the CDR3.

This clonotype was recorded at least ten times. V usage is TRBV24-1 and J usage is TRBJ1-5; D gene unclear. Germline V lookup: CDR1 KGHDR, CDR2 SFDVKD. The V and J ends lost 4 bases and 5 bases respectively, with 5 bases between them. There are 12 residues in the CDR3. CDR3 nucleotide sequence: TGTGCCACCAGTGAGCGGCATCAGCCCCAGCATTTT. Its translation: CATSERHQPQHF.

The chain links TRBV5-1 to TRBJ1-1; D call uncertain. The CDR3 runs 15 residues. Germline V CDR1 and CDR2: SGHRS, YFSETQ. The V end lost 4 bases, the J end lost 6 bases, and 19 bases lay between the germline ends. For the CDR3, the DNA is TGCGCCAGCAGCCCGAACTTCCGGGCCGACGCTGAAGCTTTCTTT. Residues: CASSPNFRADAEAFF.

This chain's CDR3 is CASSDYVWLSGELFF. The CDR3 bases are TGTGCCAGTAGTGATTATGTTTGGTTATCCGGGGAGCTGTTTTTT. This chain joins TRBV19 and TRBJ2-2, with unresolved D. The CDR3 has 15 residues. The V gene lost 5 bases and the J gene lost 6 bases, with 16 bases spanning the gap. In germline, CDR1 is LNHDA, CDR2 SQIVND (reference sequence).

The chain couples TRBV29-1 to TRBJ2-5; 10 bases agree with TRBD1. There are 13 residues in the CDR3. Trimming removed 6 bases from V and 8 bases from J; junction bases left unmatched: 9. Germline loops: CDR1 SQVTM, CDR2 ANQGSEA. The CDR3 loop is CSVLGQGEGTQYF. DNA for the CDR3: TGCAGCGTACTTGGACAGGGGGAGGGAACCCAGTACTTC.

This clonotype was counted only a few times. The rearrangement uses TRBV7-9 and TRBJ1-4; TRBD1 aligns across 7 bases. The CDR3 has 18 amino acids. From germline, CDR1 is SEHNR and CDR2 FQNEAQ (reference sequence). The junction had 15 bases not matched to a gene; V was cut back by 5 bases and J by 3 bases. The CDR3 loop reads CASSPPGQLGKANEKLFF. In DNA, the CDR3 is TGTGCCAGCAGCCCGCCGGGACAGCTCGGAAAGGCTAATGAAAAACTGTTTTTT.

There are many counts of this clonotype. The chain recombines TRBV19 with TRBJ1-1, with D maybe TRBD1 (5 bases). There are 13 residues in the CDR3. Trimming shortened V by 8 bases and J by 3 bases, and 13 bases separated the two germline ends. Germline assignment: CDR1 LNHDA and CDR2 SQIVND (reference sequence). The CDR3 sequence is CASRQGLHTEAFF. CDR3 nucleotides: TGTGCCAGTCGTCAGGGTTTGCACACTGAAGCTTTCTTT.